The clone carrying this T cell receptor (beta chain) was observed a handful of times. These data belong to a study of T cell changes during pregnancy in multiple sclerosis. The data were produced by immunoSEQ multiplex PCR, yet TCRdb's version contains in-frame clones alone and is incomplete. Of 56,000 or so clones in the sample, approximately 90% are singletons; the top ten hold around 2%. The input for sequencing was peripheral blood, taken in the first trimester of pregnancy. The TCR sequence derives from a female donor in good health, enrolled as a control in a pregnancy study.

CDR3 sequence reads: CASSVKAGTGSEQYF. Written as DNA, the CDR3 is TGTGCCAGCAGCGTTAAAGCCGGGACAGGGAGCGAGCAGTACTTC. This chain connects TRBV11-2 to TRBJ2-7, with 9 bases identical to TRBD1. This CDR3 comprises 15 residues. V shed 5 bases and J 6 bases; nucleotides not matched to a gene: 11. Per the germline V gene, CDR1 is SGHAT and CDR2 is FQNNGV.